This T cell receptor (beta chain) is drawn from a study of shared T cell receptors in the human thymus. Sequencing used immunoSEQ multiplex PCR; TCRdb keeps in-frame clones, though not all of them. The data show hundreds of thousands of clones, approximately 85% seen once. CDR1 is MNHEY and CDR2 is SMNVEV in the germline V gene (reference sequence). The CDR3 loop spans 15 amino acids. V trimming: 9 bases; J trimming: 3 bases; junction bases outside the gene matches: 7. This sample was also put to use in a study of human thymus T cells. That study reports: From resections taken during corrective heart surgery, the thymus tissue was obtained. Within thymic and blood repertoires, V and J gene usage appeared to be biased. There were highly overlapping thymic repertoires among unrelated individuals, as related research reported.

Sequencing was performed on thymocytes. The TCR sequence derives from a girl under two years old with a congenital heart defect. The rearrangement joins TRBV27 to TRBJ1-6, with 8 bases aligning to TRBD1. CDR3 sequence (DNA): TGTGCCAGGAGCACCAGGGGGCTCTATAATTCACCCCTCCACTTT. This encodes CARSTRGLYNSPLHF.